This T cell receptor (beta chain) is drawn from a study of T-cell reconstitution after alpha-beta-depleted transplantation in children. Study-wide results and caveats: Newly produced T cells mostly accounted for T-cell counts and diversity one year post-transplant. It was reported that alpha-beta T cells came from several hundred expanded graft clones (about two months after transplant).

This clonotype was recorded at least ten times. What it binds is unknown. The CDR3 runs to 15 residues. V lost 2 bases, J lost 1 base, and 9 bases lay in between. From germline, CDR1 is MDHEN and CDR2 SYDVKM. The TCRbeta library was prepared with unique molecular identifiers. TCRdb itself ran the PCR reads through MiXCR, one entry per CDR3 protein. Among approximately 300,000 distinct CDR3 sequences, about 9.5% were seen once, and the ten largest hold roughly 7%. The specimen was PBMCs, collected before TCRalphabeta/CD19-depleted stem cell transplant. The TCR originated in a boy less than two years old with acute myeloid leukemia, due to receive a stem cell transplant. The chain has TRBV28 and TRBJ2-4; D ambiguous. Here the CDR3 DNA reads TGTGCCAGCAGTTTAAAAGCGTTGGCCAAAAACATTCAGTACTTC. Translated: CASSLKALAKNIQYF.